A single sample gave rise to the 26 T cell receptor beta chains below, sequenced in a study of PD-1 blockade in mismatch repair-deficient tumors. Produced via immunoSEQ multiplex PCR; TCRdb's table is partial and in-frame only. The table lists some 100,000 clones, about 79% of them singletons, with about 6.3% in the top ten. Sequenced here: peripheral blood, sampled 35 to 37 weeks after starting pembrolizumab. These receptor sequences come from an adult with mismatch repair-deficient cancer.

The V call is TRBV9, the J call TRBJ1-1, with 8 bases aligning to TRBD1. Unmatched junction bases numbered 6, after V lost 4 bases and J lost 1 base. The CDR3 extends over 15 amino acids. The germline gives CDR1 SGDLS, CDR2 YYNGEE. CDR3 in DNA: TGTGCCAGCAGCTCCTCAGGGGGCAAGAACACTGAAGCTTTCTTT. It translates to CASSSSGGKNTEAFF.

The gene calls are TRBV10-3 and TRBJ1-3; possibly TRBD1 for D (5 bases). V lost 7 bases, J lost 0 bases, and 16 bases lay in between. This CDR3 contains 16 residues. Per germline, CDR1 ENHRY and CDR2 SYGVKD. CDR3 DNA sequence: TGTGCCATCACTCCCCAGGGCCTAGGCTCTGGAAACACCATATATTTT. Amino acids: CAITPQGLGSGNTIYF.

This chain links TRBV21-1 with TRBJ2-4; the table's D call TRBD2 went unverified against the DNA. TRBV21-1 is designated a pseudogene. The CDR3 contains 16 residues. The CDR3 coding sequence is TGTGCCAGCAGCAATAGCTCTCCTCTAGCCAAAAACATTCAGTACTTC. Translated: CASSNSSPLAKNIQYF.

The V gene is TRBV11-3, the J gene TRBJ2-3; 11 bases match TRBD1. Losses at the gene ends were 3 bases for V and 5 bases for J; bases not matched to a gene: 4. The CDR3 is 15 residues long. Germline V gene sequence: CDR1 SGHNT, CDR2 YENEEA. Here the CDR3 reads CASSFGQGAEDTQYF. CDR3 bases: TGTGCCAGCAGCTTCGGACAGGGGGCAGAAGATACGCAGTATTTT.

The gene calls are TRBV20-1 and TRBJ2-1, with D hard to call. From germline, CDR1 is DFQATT and CDR2 SNEGSKA (reference sequence). The CDR3 totals 11 residues. With 5 bases removed from V and 3 bases from J, the gap between germline ends came to 5 bases. CDR3 coding DNA: TGCAGTGCTTGGCTCTACAATGAGCAGTTCTTC. This sequence encodes CSAWLYNEQFF.

This clone appeared a single time. This chain connects TRBV19 to TRBJ2-5; D ambiguous. From germline, CDR1 is LNHDA and CDR2 SQIVND (reference sequence). The CDR3 has 13 amino acids. V was trimmed by 5 bases and J by 5 bases, leaving 12 bases between them. CDR3 coding DNA: TGTGCCAGTAGTCCGCAGGAGAGGGAGACCCAGTACTTC. Translated: CASSPQERETQYF.

This rearrangement joins TRBV4-3 to TRBJ2-5, with 12 nucleotides matching TRBD2. The CDR3 is 14 residues long. Trimming at V came to 3 bases and at J to 4 bases, leaving 0 bases not matched to a gene. CDR1 is LGHNA, CDR2 YSLEER, per germline. The CDR3 coding sequence is TGCGCCAGCAGCCAGGGACTAGCGGGAGAGACCCAGTACTTC. It encodes CASSQGLAGETQYF.

The chain joins TRBV9 to TRBJ2-7; 12 bases align to TRBD2. Germline CDR1 is SGDLS and CDR2 is YYNGEE. The CDR3 loop spans 16 amino acids. Losses at the gene ends were 3 bases for V and 6 bases for J; bases not matched to a gene: 10. The CDR3 region is CASSAKTSGSVTEQYF. The CDR3 region has the DNA TGTGCCAGCAGCGCCAAGACTAGCGGGAGCGTAACCGAGCAGTACTTC.

The chain combines TRBV18 with TRBJ2-1; D call uncertain. V was trimmed by 3 bases and J by 6 bases, leaving 12 bases between them. The CDR3 contains 14 residues. Germline loops: CDR1 KGHSH, CDR2 LQKENI. Here the CDR3 reads CASSPWTASNEQFF. CDR3 nucleotides: TGTGCCAGCTCACCGTGGACCGCTTCCAATGAGCAGTTCTTC.

This sequence joins TRBV5-1 and TRBJ1-4, with D possibly being TRBD1 (6 bases). V was cut by 7 bases and J by 5 bases, with 15 bases left in between. The CDR3 loop spans 14 amino acids. Germline lookup yields CDR1 SGHRS and CDR2 YFSETQ. CDR3 region: CASSMGGGNEKLFF. The CDR3 nucleotides are TGCGCCAGCTCCATGGGGGGCGGGAATGAAAAACTGTTTTTT.

The CDR3 loop reads CASSLSRGREQYF. The CDR3 region has the DNA TGTGCCAGCAGTTTATCGAGGGGCCGCGAGCAGTACTTC. The rearrangement joins TRBV27 to TRBJ2-7; D tentatively fits TRBD1 or TRBD2 (5 bases each). V lost 0 bases and J 6 bases, leaving 9 bases between the germline ends. The CDR3 loop spans 13 amino acids. Germline V gene data show CDR1 as MNHEY and CDR2 as SMNVEV (reference sequence).

The rearrangement uses TRBV28 and TRBJ2-1, with 9 bases fitting TRBD2. The V gene's germline CDR1 is MDHEN and CDR2 SYDVKM. The ends lost 8 bases at V and 5 bases at J; junction bases unmatched: 13. CDR3 length equals 16 residues. The DNA of the CDR3 is TGTGCCAGCGGGGGAGGTGTAGTAGCGGGAGACAATGAGCAGTTCTTC. Translation: CASGGGVVAGDNEQFF.

The rearrangement joins TRBV7-9 to TRBJ2-3; tentative D call: TRBD2 (5 bases). The ends were cut back, 2 bases at V and 3 bases at J, with 15 bases in the middle. Germline-derived CDR1 and CDR2 are SEHNR and FQNEAQ (reference sequence). This CDR3 is built from 16 residues. The CDR3 coding sequence is TGTGCCAGCAGCTTATTATCGGGTGGGAGTACAGATACGCAGTATTTT. It encodes CASSLLSGGSTDTQYF.

Points on this clone: Other DNA variants within this sample encode the same CDR3. This chain uses TRBV7-2 with TRBJ2-7; TRBD2 matches at 12 bases. Germline V lookup: CDR1 SGHTA, CDR2 FQGNSA. V lost 5 bases and J lost 3; bases outside the gene matches: 2. This CDR3 comprises 14 residues. The CDR3 DNA sequence: TGTGCCAGCAGCCTGACTAGCGGGAGCTACGAGCAGTACTTC. Translation gives CASSLTSGSYEQYF.

The chain links TRBV7-2 to TRBJ1-5; D call uncertain. With 1 base removed from V and 3 bases from J, the gap between germline ends came to 7 bases. The CDR3 totals 14 residues. Germline lookup yields CDR1 SGHTA and CDR2 FQGNSA. The CDR3 protein is CASSLGQPNQPQHF. CDR3 sequence (DNA): TGTGCCAGCAGCTTAGGGCAGCCCAATCAGCCCCAGCATTTT. Variable domain in full (rest from reference TRBV7-2 and TRBJ1-5): GAGVSQSPSNKVTEKGKDVELRCDPISGHTALYWYRQSLGQGLEFLIYFQGNSAPDKSGLPSDRFSAERTGGSVSTLTIQRTQQEDSAVYLCASSLGQPNQPQHFGDGTRLSIL.

In this sample, this clone turned up a few times. The J gene is TRBJ2-1, the V gene TRBV15; 7 nucleotides line up with TRBD2. Germline V CDR1 and CDR2: LNHNV, YYDKDF (reference sequence). The ends lost 8 bases at V and 5 bases at J; junction bases unmatched: 6. This CDR3 contains 13 residues. The CDR3 loop reads CATSGGWDNEQFF. Here the CDR3 DNA reads TGTGCCACCTCGGGGGGATGGGACAATGAGCAGTTCTTC.

The CDR3 sequence: CSVRRGEEQYF. The CDR3 DNA sequence: TGCAGCGTTCGCAGGGGCGAGGAGCAGTACTTC. The chain couples TRBV29-1 to TRBJ2-7; D may be TRBD1 (6 bases). The germline V gene has CDR1 SQVTM and CDR2 ANQGSEA. The V end was cut by 5 bases, the J end by 7 bases, with 12 bases between. The CDR3 length is 11 residues.

This clone was seen a few times. V and J are TRBV7-9 and TRBJ1-1; D is ambiguous. CDR3 size: 15 residues. V lost 2 bases to trimming and J lost 6 bases, with 16 bases between them. Germline CDR1 SEHNR, CDR2 FQNEAQ (reference sequence). This CDR3 is CASSLSFGVEAEAFF. The DNA for the CDR3 is TGTGCCAGCAGCTTAAGCTTCGGGGTTGAAGCTGAAGCTTTCTTT.

The rearrangement joins TRBV6-1 to TRBJ1-2; D remains ambiguous. Germline lookup yields CDR1 MNHNS and CDR2 SASEGT. Trimming stripped 0 bases from V and 4 bases from J, with 12 bases between. There are 15 residues in the CDR3. The CDR3 here is CASSEAPLSSYGYTF. In DNA, the CDR3 is TGTGCCAGCAGTGAAGCGCCTCTGTCGTCCTATGGCTACACCTTC.

This chain connects TRBV27 to TRBJ2-1, with a weak D call TRBD1 (5 bases). The CDR3 extends over 16 amino acids. Looked up from germline, CDR1 is MNHEY and CDR2 is SMNVEV (reference sequence). V was clipped by 3 bases and J by 0 bases, with 12 bases between them. CDR3 nucleotides: TGTGCCAGCAGTTTGGGGCGGTGGAACTCCTACAATGAGCAGTTCTTC. Its translation is CASSLGRWNSYNEQFF.

The chain couples TRBV11-2 to TRBJ2-5; maybe TRBD1 (6 bases). CDR3 length: 17 residues. V lost 5 bases to trimming and J lost 3 bases, with 22 bases between them. Germline V gives CDR1 SGHAT, CDR2 FQNNGV. The CDR3 here is CASSPGKQRGWEETQYF. The DNA of the CDR3 is TGTGCCAGCAGCCCGGGGAAGCAAAGGGGGTGGGAAGAGACCCAGTACTTC.

The gene calls are TRBV6-6 and TRBJ2-7; 8 positions agree with TRBD2. CDR1 and CDR2 from the germline V gene are MNHNY and SVGAGI (reference sequence). V was pared by 5 bases and J by 7 bases, with 13 bases of the junction left unmatched. The CDR3 loop spans 15 amino acids. The CDR3 DNA is TGTGCCAGCAGTAGCCTCGGGGGGGTCCCCGGGGAGCAGTACTTC. Residues: CASSSLGGVPGEQYF.

This chain connects TRBV19 to TRBJ2-3; 12 bases align to TRBD1. The CDR3 is 16 amino acids. Trimming removed 4 bases from V and 2 bases from J; junction bases left unmatched: 4. Germline assignment: CDR1 LNHDA and CDR2 SQIVND (reference sequence). CDR3 in DNA: TGTGCCAGTAGTACCGGGACAGGGGGCCCCACAGATACGCAGTATTTT. Amino acid sequence: CASSTGTGGPTDTQYF.

The chain is built from TRBV4-1 and TRBJ2-7, with D perhaps matching TRBD2 (6 bases). The germline gives CDR1 MGHRA, CDR2 YSYEKL. V was shortened by 0 bases and J by 4 bases, with 10 bases between the two germline ends. The CDR3 has 14 amino acids. CDR3 amino acids: CASSQDGGDYEQYF. The CDR3 DNA is TGCGCCAGCAGCCAAGATGGAGGGGATTACGAGCAGTACTTC.

This clone was seen a single time. This chain uses TRBV6-6 with TRBJ2-1; no reliable D call. The CDR3 has 10 residues. Per the germline V gene, CDR1 is MNHNY and CDR2 is SVGAGI (reference sequence). Trimming removed 8 bases from V and 7 bases from J, with 6 bases in between. Here the CDR3 DNA reads TGTGCCAGCTCTTCGAATGAGCAGTTCTTC. Its translation: CASSSNEQFF.

The rearrangement joins TRBV19 to TRBJ2-1, with D possibly being TRBD1 or TRBD2 (5 bases each). This CDR3 comprises 17 residues. CDR1 is LNHDA and CDR2 is SQIVND in the germline V gene (reference sequence). V was shortened by 3 bases and J by 0 bases, with 15 bases between the two germline ends. This chain's CDR3 is CASSMGEHRSSYNEQFF. CDR3 bases: TGTGCCAGTAGTATGGGGGAACACCGGAGCTCCTACAATGAGCAGTTCTTC.